The 14 T cell receptor beta chains given below trace back to one sample, sequenced in a study of shared T cell receptors in the human thymus. The repertoire was sequenced with immunoSEQ multiplex PCR; TCRdb's copy has only in-frame clones and lacks some. Of hundreds of thousands of clones detected, around 87% appear once; the ten largest clones hold 0.0094%. The same sample was also used in a study of human thymus T cells.

The sequenced material came from thymocytes. The origin of the receptors is a boy in the first two years of life with a congenital heart defect.

The J gene is TRBJ1-2, the V gene TRBV14, with D possibly matching TRBD1 (5 bases). This CDR3 contains 15 residues. Germline assignment: CDR1 SGHDN and CDR2 FVKESK. The germline V and J ends were trimmed by 0 bases and 4 bases, with 12 bases remaining between them. This CDR3 is CASSQESRVRYGYTF. CDR3 bases: TGTGCCAGCAGCCAAGAGTCCAGGGTTCGCTATGGCTACACCTTC.

The chain couples TRBV4-3 to TRBJ1-2; tentative D call: TRBD1 (5 bases). Per the germline V gene, CDR1 is LGHNA and CDR2 is YSLEER. V was cut by 0 bases and J by 8 bases, with 25 bases left in between. This CDR3 is 18 amino acids long. The CDR3 DNA reads TGCGCCAGCAGCCAAGAAACGGCACCATCAAGGGACTATCAGGGCTACACCTTC. It specifies CASSQETAPSRDYQGYTF.

The chain links TRBV15 to TRBJ2-2, with TRBD1 identical over 7 bases. The CDR3 is 18 amino acids. The germline V gene encodes CDR1 LNHNV and CDR2 YYDKDF (reference sequence). The ends lost 0 bases at V and 7 bases at J; junction bases unmatched: 14. CDR3 DNA: TGTGCCACCAGCAGAGATCTTAAGGGGGCTAGCCAGGGCGGGGAGCTGTTTTTT. Translated, it gives CATSRDLKGASQGGELFF.

The rearrangement links TRBV19 to TRBJ1-2; weak D call: TRBD1 (6 bases). CDR3 length: 23 residues. V gave up 4 bases and J gave up 2 bases, with 38 bases separating them. Germline V CDR1 and CDR2: LNHDA, SQIVND (reference sequence). CDR3: CASSNLGAWVAANETEENYGYTF. The CDR3 bases are TGTGCCAGTAGTAACCTGGGGGCCTGGGTCGCGGCCAATGAGACAGAAGAAAACTATGGCTACACCTTC. Supplemented by reference TRBV19 and TRBJ1-2, the full variable domain reads DGGITQSPKYLFRKEGQNVTLSCEQNLNHDAMYWYRQDPGQGLRLIYYSQIVNDFQKGDIAEGYSVSREKKESFPLTVTSAQKNPTAFYLCASSNLGAWVAANETEENYGYTFGSGTRLTVV.

This clone appeared a few times. The V call is TRBV5-8, the J call TRBJ1-1, with a possible D match to TRBD1 (6 bases). There are 12 residues in the CDR3. In germline, CDR1 is SGHTS, CDR2 YDEGEE. The germline V and J ends were trimmed by 5 bases and 3 bases, with 8 bases remaining between them. CDR3 nucleotide sequence: TGTGCCAGCAGAGGGGGGGACACTGAAGCTTTCTTT. This gives the protein CASRGGDTEAFF.

V gene TRBV7-2 combines with J gene TRBJ2-5; a weak D match, TRBD1 (6 bases). The CDR3 contains 19 residues. Germline CDR1 SGHTA, CDR2 FQGNSA. Between the trimmed V and J ends, which lost 1 base and 5 bases, there was a span of 26 bases. The CDR3 is CASSLEFPRGNGVVETQYF. CDR3 DNA: TGTGCCAGCAGCTTAGAGTTCCCCAGGGGTAATGGGGTTGTTGAGACCCAGTACTTC. The full variable domain, rest sourced from reference TRBV7-2 and TRBJ2-5, is GAGVSQSPSNKVTEKGKDVELRCDPISGHTALYWYRQSLGQGLEFLIYFQGNSAPDKSGLPSDRFSAERTGGSVSTLTIQRTQQEDSAVYLCASSLEFPRGNGVVETQYFGPGTRLLVL.

V and J are TRBV5-6 and TRBJ2-1; 8 positions agree with TRBD1. Germline values: CDR1 SGHDT, CDR2 YYEEEE. The CDR3 is 16 residues long. J gave up 6 bases and V 1 base, and 9 bases lay outside the gene matches. The CDR3 nucleotides are TGTGCCAGCAGCTTGCGCGGGACAGGATTTTGCAATGAGCAGTTCTTC. It is translated as CASSLRGTGFCNEQFF.

The rearrangement links TRBV4-3 to TRBJ2-1; the D gene is possibly TRBD2 (5 bases). V was clipped by 4 bases and J by 9 bases, with 13 bases between them. The CDR3 covers 13 residues. Germline CDR1 reads LGHNA; CDR2 reads YSLEER. The CDR3 nucleotides read TGCGCCAGCAGCCGAACCCTACTAGGTGAGCAGTTCTTC. Translating it yields CASSRTLLGEQFF.

DNA of the CDR3: TGTGCCAGCAGTCCCGACCCCACAGGGGACGGCTACACCTTC. Residues: CASSPDPTGDGYTF. The genes are TRBV6-4 and TRBJ1-2; 7 bases match TRBD1. This CDR3 is 14 amino acids long. Germline V gene lookup returns CDR1 MRHNA and CDR2 SNTAGT. V lost 5 bases and J lost 8; bases outside the gene matches: 11.

The gene calls are TRBV15 and TRBJ1-4; the D gene is possibly TRBD1 (6 bases). Germline CDR1 reads LNHNV; CDR2 reads YYDKDF (reference sequence). CDR3 length: 14 residues. Between the trimmed V and J ends, which lost 3 bases and 7 bases, there was a span of 12 bases. CDR3 sequence: CATSRGAGSEKLFF. The CDR3 region has the DNA TGTGCCACCAGCAGGGGGGCAGGTTCTGAAAAACTGTTTTTT.

The rearrangement joins TRBV29-1 to TRBJ1-1, with 7 bases matching TRBD1. This CDR3 is built from 14 residues. V shed 5 bases and J 8 bases; nucleotides not matched to a gene: 14. The germline V gene encodes CDR1 SQVTM and CDR2 ANQGSEA. The CDR3 sequence is CSVLIGGFFSEAFF. CDR3 in DNA: TGCAGCGTTTTGATAGGGGGCTTTTTCTCGGAAGCTTTCTTT.

This clone has only one observation. The V gene is TRBV4-1, the J gene TRBJ1-4; 9 bases match TRBD1. This CDR3 has 18 residues. Looked up from germline, CDR1 is MGHRA and CDR2 is YSYEKL. The junction had 14 bases not matched to a gene; V was cut back by 4 bases and J by 5 bases. The CDR3 bases are TGCGCCAGCAGCCCATCGAGACCTGCCGACAGGGGGAATGAAAAACTGTTTTTT. Protein: CASSPSRPADRGNEKLFF.

This chain links TRBV19 with TRBJ1-2; 8 bases line up with TRBD1. CDR3 length: 14 amino acids. The germline gives CDR1 LNHDA, CDR2 SQIVND (reference sequence). V was clipped by 8 bases and J by 0 bases; unmatched bases: 5. This CDR3 reads CASLGQGSNYGYTF. The CDR3 DNA reads TGTGCCAGTCTAGGACAGGGATCTAACTATGGCTACACCTTC.

This clone appeared a few times. The rearrangement joins TRBV29-1 to TRBJ1-3, with 7 nucleotides matching TRBD1. Germline CDR1 and CDR2: SQVTM and ANQGSEA. V was clipped by 4 bases and J by 0 bases; unmatched bases: 6. The CDR3 runs to 15 residues. The CDR3 sequence: CSVARDRSSGNTIYF. DNA for the CDR3: TGCAGCGTTGCCAGGGACAGAAGCTCTGGAAACACCATATATTTT.